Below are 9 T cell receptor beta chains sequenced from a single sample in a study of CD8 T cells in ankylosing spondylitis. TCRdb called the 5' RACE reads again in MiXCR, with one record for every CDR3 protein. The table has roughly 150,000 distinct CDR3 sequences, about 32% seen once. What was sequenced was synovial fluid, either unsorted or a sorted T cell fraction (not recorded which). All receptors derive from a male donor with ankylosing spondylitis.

For the CDR3, the DNA is TGTGCCAGCAAGACTAGCCAGGGCTCCAATTCTGGGGCCAACGTCCTGACTTTC. Residues: CASKTSQGSNSGANVLTF. This chain connects TRBV28 to TRBJ2-6; TRBD2 matches at 7 bases. This CDR3 has 18 residues. Looked up from germline, CDR1 is MDHEN and CDR2 is SYDVKM. Trimming cost V 7 bases and J 1 base; bases outside gene matches: 13.

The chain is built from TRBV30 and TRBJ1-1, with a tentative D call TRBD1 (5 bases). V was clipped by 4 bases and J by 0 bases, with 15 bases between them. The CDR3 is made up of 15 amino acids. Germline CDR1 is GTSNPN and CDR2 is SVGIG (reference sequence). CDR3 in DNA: TGTGCCTGGAAACGGCCGGGACTCATGAACACTGAAGCTTTCTTT. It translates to CAWKRPGLMNTEAFF.

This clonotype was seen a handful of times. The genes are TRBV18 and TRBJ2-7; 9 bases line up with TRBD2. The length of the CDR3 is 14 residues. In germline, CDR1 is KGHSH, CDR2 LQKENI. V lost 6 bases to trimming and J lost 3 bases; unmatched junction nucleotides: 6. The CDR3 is CASSSGLANYEQYF. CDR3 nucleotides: TGTGCCAGCTCCTCAGGACTAGCGAACTACGAGCAGTACTTC.

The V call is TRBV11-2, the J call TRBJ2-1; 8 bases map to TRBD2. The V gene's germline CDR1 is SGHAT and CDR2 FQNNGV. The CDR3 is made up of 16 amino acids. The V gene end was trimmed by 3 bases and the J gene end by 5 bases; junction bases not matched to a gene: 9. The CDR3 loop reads CASSFRPAGEDNEQFF. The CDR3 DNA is TGTGCCAGCAGCTTTAGGCCAGCGGGAGAGGACAATGAGCAGTTCTTC. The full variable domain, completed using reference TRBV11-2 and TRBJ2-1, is EAGVAQSPRYKIIEKRQSVAFWCNPISGHATLYWYQQILGQGPKLLIQFQNNGVVDDSQLPKDRFSAERLKGVDSTLKIQPAKLEDSAVYLCASSFRPAGEDNEQFFGPGTRLTVL.

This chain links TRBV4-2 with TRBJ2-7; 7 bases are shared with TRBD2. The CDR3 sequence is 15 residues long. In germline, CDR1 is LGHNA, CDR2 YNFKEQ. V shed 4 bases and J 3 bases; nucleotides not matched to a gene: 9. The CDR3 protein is CASSLEGGGGYEQYF. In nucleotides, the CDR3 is TGTGCCAGCAGCCTAGAAGGTGGGGGGGGCTACGAGCAGTACTTC.

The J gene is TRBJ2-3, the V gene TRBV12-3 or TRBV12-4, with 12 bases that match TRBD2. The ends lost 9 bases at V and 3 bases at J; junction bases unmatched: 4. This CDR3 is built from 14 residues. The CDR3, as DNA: TGTGCCAGTCCCGGACTAGCGGGGACAGATACGCAGTATTTT. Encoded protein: CASPGLAGTDTQYF.

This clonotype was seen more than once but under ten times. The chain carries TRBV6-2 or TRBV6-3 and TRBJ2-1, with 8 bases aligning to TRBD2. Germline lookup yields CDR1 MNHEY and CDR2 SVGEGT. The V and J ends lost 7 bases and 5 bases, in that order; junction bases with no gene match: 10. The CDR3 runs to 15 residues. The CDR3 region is CASTNGRVRNNEQFF. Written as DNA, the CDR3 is TGTGCCAGCACCAACGGGAGGGTAAGAAACAATGAGCAGTTCTTC.

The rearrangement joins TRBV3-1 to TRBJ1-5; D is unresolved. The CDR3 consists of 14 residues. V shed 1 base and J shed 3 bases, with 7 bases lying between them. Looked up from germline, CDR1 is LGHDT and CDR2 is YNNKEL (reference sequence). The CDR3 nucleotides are TGTGCCAGCAGCCAAGGACGGATCAATCAGCCCCAGCATTTT. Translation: CASSQGRINQPQHF.

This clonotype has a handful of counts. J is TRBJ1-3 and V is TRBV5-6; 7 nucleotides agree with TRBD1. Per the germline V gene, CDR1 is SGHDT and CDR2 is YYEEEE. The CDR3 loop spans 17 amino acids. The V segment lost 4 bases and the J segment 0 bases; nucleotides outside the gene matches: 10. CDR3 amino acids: CASSENRGTLSGNTIYF. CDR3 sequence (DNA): TGTGCCAGCAGCGAGAACAGGGGAACGCTCTCTGGAAACACCATATATTTT.